These T cell receptor beta chains were read from a single sample in a study of long-term antiretroviral therapy in people with HIV. TCRdb's copy holds only in-frame clones and misses some; the assay was immunoSEQ multiplex PCR. The top ten clones hold roughly 4.3% of a sample with roughly 28,000 clones, approximately 92% of them seen once. This material consisted of unsorted PBMCs, taken 5.2 years after starting antiretroviral therapy. The receptors stem from a woman aged 40 to 50 with HIV. CDR3s include the opening cysteine and the closing phenylalanine or tryptophan. Fields, in order: D gene, clone size, J gene, V gene, CDR3 protein, CDR3 DNA. D genes are given only for firm matches. Clone size is not always given. Where it is, it says once, few, many or a class for expanded clones.

- | - | TRBJ2-1 | TRBV7-2 | CASSYMRHEQFF | TGTGCCAGCAGCTACATGCGCCATGAGCAGTTCTTC
- | - | TRBJ2-3 | TRBV11-2 | CASSSQSEWQYF | TGTGCCAGCAGCTCCCAATCCGAATGGCAGTATTTT
TRBD1 | - | TRBJ1-1 | TRBV4-1 | CASSQTGTMNTEAFF | TGCGCCAGCAGCCAGACAGGGACCATGAACACTGAAGCTTTCTTT
- | - | TRBJ2-6 | TRBV7-7 | CASSLVRRSGANVLTF | TGTGCCAGCAGCTTAGTTCGACGCTCTGGGGCCAACGTCCTGACTTTC
- | - | TRBJ2-7 | TRBV30 | CAWSDRATAYEQYF | TGTGCCTGGAGTGACCGGGCCACCGCCTACGAGCAGTACTTC
- | - | TRBJ1-1 | TRBV19 | CASSIRFGGGNTEAFF | TGTGCCAGTAGTATCCGTTTCGGGGGAGGGAACACTGAAGCTTTCTTT
TRBD2 | - | TRBJ2-7 | TRBV19 | CASSLRTSGTYEQYF | TGTGCCAGTAGTCTCCGGACTAGCGGCACCTACGAGCAGTACTTC
- | - | TRBJ2-7 | TRBV5-6 | CASSLFRTGDRYEQYF | TGTGCCAGCAGCTTGTTTAGGACGGGGGACCGCTACGAGCAGTACTTC
- | - | TRBJ2-1 | TRBV30 | CAWSPGSSYNEQFF | TGTGCCTGGAGTCCTGGTAGCTCCTACAATGAGCAGTTCTTC
- | - | TRBJ1-2 | TRBV11-2 | CASSTNRDGYTF | TGTGCCAGCAGCACTAACCGGGATGGCTACACCTTC
- | - | TRBJ1-5 | TRBV4-1 | CASSQGGGGVVNQPQHF | TGCGCCAGCAGCCAAGGGGGCGGGGGGGTGGTAAATCAGCCCCAGCATTTT
- | - | TRBJ2-5 | TRBV14 | CASSQVRGGTFGETQYF | TGTGCCAGCAGCCAAGTGAGAGGGGGGACCTTCGGGGAGACCCAGTACTTC
- | - | TRBJ2-7 | TRBV5-8 | CASSLSTNPGYEQYF | TGTGCCAGCAGCTTGTCGACAAACCCGGGCTACGAGCAGTACTTC
- | few | TRBJ1-2 | TRBV2 | CASSESGPYGYTF | TGTGCCAGCAGTGAAAGCGGGCCGTATGGCTACACCTTC
- | - | TRBJ1-5 | TRBV7-8 | CASSLSSYRTPNQPQHF | TGTGCCAGCAGCTTAAGCTCCTATCGGACCCCAAATCAGCCCCAGCATTTT
- | - | TRBJ2-1 | TRBV21-1 | CASSKEQGAWYNEQFF | TGTGCCAGCAGCAAAGAACAAGGGGCTTGGTACAATGAGCAGTTCTTC
- | once | TRBJ1-6 | TRBV19 | CASSPLGGNSYNSPLHF | TGTGCCAGTAGTCCGCTTGGGGGAAACTCCTATAATTCACCCCTCCACTTT
TRBD1 | - | TRBJ2-3 | TRBV19 | CASSPWDRGLTDTQYF | TGTGCCAGTAGTCCCTGGGACAGGGGGCTCACAGATACGCAGTATTTT
- | - | TRBJ1-2 | TRBV7-9 | CASILAYGKPNYGYTF | TGTGCCAGCATCCTTGCTTATGGCAAACCGAACTATGGCTACACCTTC
TRBD2 | - | TRBJ2-1 | TRBV5-1 | CASSPGTSSYNEQFF | TGCGCCAGCAGCCCCGGGACTAGCTCCTACAATGAGCAGTTCTTC
- | - | TRBJ2-1 | TRBV5-1 | CASSPGTSYNEQFF | TGCGCCAGCAGCCCTGGGACGAGTTACAATGAGCAGTTCTTC
- | - | TRBJ1-1 | TRBV29-1 | CSVEWGGDTEAFF | TGCAGCGTTGAATGGGGGGGGGACACTGAAGCTTTCTTT
- | - | TRBJ2-2 | TRBV7-9 | CASSLHPGELFF | TGTGCCAGCAGCTTACACCCCGGGGAGCTGTTTTTT
TRBD2 | - | TRBJ2-3 | TRBV4-2 | CASSQERGVSGRAGKDTQYF | TGTGCCAGCAGCCAAGAAAGGGGGGTGAGCGGGAGGGCCGGTAAAGATACGCAGTATTTT
- | - | TRBJ1-6 | TRBV6-1 | CASRDETYNSPLHF | TGTGCCAGCAGGGATGAAACGTACAATTCACCCCTCCACTTT
TRBD1 | - | TRBJ1-2 | TRBV5-1 | CASSLVSGGHGYTF | TGCGCCAGCAGCTTGGTTTCAGGGGGCCATGGCTACACCTTC
- | - | TRBJ1-2 | TRBV9 | CASSPEGNYGYTF | TGTGCCAGCAGCCCGGAAGGGAACTATGGCTACACCTTC
- | - | TRBJ1-2 | TRBV30 | CAWSANREYGYTF | TGTGCCTGGAGTGCAAACCGAGAGTATGGCTACACCTTC
TRBD2 | few | TRBJ2-3 | TRBV9 | CASSWVGTSFADTQYF | TGTGCCAGCAGCTGGGTCGGGACTAGCTTTGCAGATACGCAGTATTTT
- | - | TRBJ1-5 | TRBV19 | CASSILRDGNQPQHF | TGTGCCAGTAGTATACTCCGGGACGGTAATCAGCCCCAGCATTTT
- | few | TRBJ1-1 | TRBV14 | CASSQDWGRDVNTEAFF | TGTGCCAGCAGCCAAGATTGGGGAAGAGATGTGAACACTGAAGCTTTCTTT
- | - | TRBJ2-4 | TRBV4-3 | CASSQGGGYDIQYF | TGCGCCAGCAGCCAGGGAGGAGGGTATGACATTCAGTACTTC
- | - | TRBJ2-5 | TRBV14 | CASSQDSETQYF | TGTGCCAGCAGCCAAGATTCCGAGACCCAGTACTTC
- | - | TRBJ1-5 | TRBV6-6 | CASSDTGLDQPQHF | TGTGCCAGCAGTGACACAGGGTTGGATCAGCCCCAGCATTTT
- | - | TRBJ2-7 | TRBV7-9 | CASSLIGWGTSYEQYF | TGTGCCAGCAGCTTAATCGGGTGGGGGACCTCCTACGAGCAGTACTTC
TRBD2 | - | TRBJ2-4 | TRBV4-1 | CASSQVAGGFKNIQYF | TGCGCCAGCAGCCAAGTAGCGGGAGGATTCAAAAACATTCAGTACTTC
- | - | TRBJ1-1 | TRBV28 | CASSFRGQGWTEAFF | TGTGCCAGCAGTTTCCGGGGGCAAGGGTGGACTGAAGCTTTCTTT
TRBD2 | - | TRBJ2-3 | TRBV25-1 | CASSGGTSRRTDTQYF | TGTGCCAGCAGTGGAGGGACTAGCCGCCGCACAGATACGCAGTATTTT
- | - | TRBJ2-7 | TRBV6-6 | CASRPQGFEQYF | TGTGCCAGCAGACCACAGGGCTTCGAGCAGTACTTC
TRBD1 | - | TRBJ2-3 | TRBV2 | CASTKGTGGWSSADTQYF | TGTGCCAGCACCAAAGGGACAGGGGGATGGAGCAGCGCAGATACGCAGTATTTT
TRBD2 | - | TRBJ2-1 | TRBV4-1 | CASRVAGGGFLSNEQFF | TGCGCCAGCAGAGTGGCGGGAGGGGGCTTTTTAAGCAATGAGCAGTTCTTC
TRBD1 | - | TRBJ2-7 | TRBV27 | CASSLRTGGREQYF | TGTGCCAGCAGTCTGAGGACAGGGGGGAGGGAGCAGTACTTC
- | - | TRBJ1-1 | TRBV5-1 | CASSLVPRNTEAFF | TGCGCCAGCAGCTTGGTACCACGGAACACTGAAGCTTTCTTT
- | - | TRBJ2-1 | TRBV27 | CASSPGIDNEQFF | TGTGCCAGCAGTCCCGGGATAGACAATGAGCAGTTCTTC
TRBD2 | - | TRBJ2-3 | TRBV4-3 | CASSQGTSGVDTQYF | TGCGCCAGCAGCCAAGGGACTAGCGGGGTAGATACGCAGTATTTT
TRBD1 | - | TRBJ2-3 | TRBV4-2 | CASSYNGQVWTGRTDTQYF | TGTGCCAGCAGCTACAATGGTCAGGTCTGGACAGGACGCACAGATACGCAGTATTTT
- | - | TRBJ1-1 | TRBV7-2 | CASSLVGPLRAFF | TGTGCCAGCAGCTTAGTGGGGCCTTTACGGGCTTTCTTT
TRBD2 | - | TRBJ2-1 | TRBV5-1 | CASSFGPTGGGASEQFF | TGCGCCAGCAGCTTTGGCCCTACTGGCGGGGGGGCGAGTGAGCAGTTCTTC
- | - | TRBJ2-7 | TRBV14 | CASSAALGRVEYEQYF | TGTGCCAGCAGCGCCGCACTAGGAAGAGTCGAATACGAGCAGTACTTC
TRBD2 | - | TRBJ2-7 | TRBV29-1 | CSVEEGLAGVYEQYF | TGCAGCGTTGAAGAGGGACTAGCGGGAGTCTACGAGCAGTACTTC
TRBD1 | - | TRBJ1-4 | TRBV7-9 | CASSLGGTDEKLFF | TGTGCCAGCAGCTTAGGAGGGACAGATGAAAAACTGTTTTTT
- | - | TRBJ1-2 | TRBV9 | CASSAQTVVPGGYTF | TGTGCCAGCAGCGCCCAGACAGTTGTCCCTGGGGGCTACACCTTC
- | - | TRBJ2-3 | TRBV7-6 | CASRSTGTSTDTQYF | TGTGCCAGTCGAAGCACTGGAACTAGCACAGATACGCAGTATTTT
- | - | TRBJ1-1 | TRBV19 | CASSISLGGGTEAFF | TGTGCCAGTAGTATATCACTCGGCGGGGGCACTGAAGCTTTCTTT
TRBD1 | - | TRBJ1-5 | TRBV6-1 | CASSEGSRGTVNQPQHF | TGTGCCAGCAGTGAAGGGTCGAGGGGGACAGTAAATCAGCCCCAGCATTTT